One and the same sample provided the 22 T cell receptor beta chains below, sequenced in a study of cytomegalovirus exposure and HLA in healthy donors (TCRdb year 2017). Library preparation used the immunoSEQ multiplex PCR assay. For the multiplex PCR, a mixture combining 60 forward primers for TCR Vbeta segments and 13 reverse primers for TCR Jbeta segments was used. TCRdb took over this immuneACCESS table, retaining in-frame rearrangements with V and J assigned. Such tables are incomplete; in checked studies, under half of the missing clones stem from an unresolved V gene, and the remainder is unexplained. This sample lists around 150,000 clones; 63% were detected once. 5.5% to 9% of the sample goes to the ten largest clones. Material: PBMCs. All receptors derive from a woman aged 60-75 years in good health and CMV-seropositive.

This clone was counted a few times. The V gene is TRBV6-5, the J gene TRBJ2-1, with 7 positions matching TRBD1. This CDR3 region has 15 residues. Germline assignment: CDR1 MNHEY and CDR2 SVGAGI. The junction had 7 bases not matched to a gene; V was cut back by 0 bases and J by 8 bases. This CDR3 reads CASSYSSDRVHEQFF. In DNA form, the CDR3 reads TGTGCCAGCAGTTACTCGAGTGACAGGGTCCATGAGCAGTTCTTC.

J is TRBJ2-1 and V is TRBV6-4; D might be TRBD2 (5 bases). The CDR3 has 15 amino acids. CDR1 and CDR2 (germline): MRHNA, SNTAGT. The V end lost 7 bases, the J end lost 9 bases, and 22 bases lay between the germline ends. The CDR3 DNA follows: TGTGCCAGCAACCGAGGGCCGACGGTTAATAGTGAGCAGTTCTTC. This gives the protein CASNRGPTVNSEQFF.

This clone came up once. The chain links TRBV7-9 to TRBJ2-2, with TRBD1 identical over 9 bases. Germline V lookup: CDR1 SEHNR, CDR2 FQNEAQ (reference sequence). V gave up 5 bases and J gave up 4 bases; unmatched junction bases: 8. This CDR3 comprises 16 residues. The CDR3 protein is CASSHLTGGFTGELFF. CDR3 DNA: TGTGCCAGCAGCCATCTGACAGGGGGATTCACCGGGGAGCTGTTTTTT. Drawing the rest from reference TRBV7-9 and TRBJ2-2, the complete variable domain is DTGVSQNPRHKITKRGQNVTFRCDPISEHNRLYWYRQTLGQGPEFLTYFQNEAQLEKSRLLSDRFSAERPKGSFSTLEIQRTEQGDSAMYLCASSHLTGGFTGELFFGEGSRLTVL.

This clone was seen just once. The chain employs TRBV7-8 and TRBJ2-5; a possible D gene is TRBD2 (6 bases). The CDR3 contains 11 residues. CDR1 and CDR2 (germline): SGHVS, FQNEAQ. Between the trimmed V and J ends, which lost 2 bases and 9 bases, there was a span of 7 bases. CDR3 loop: CASSLREAQYF. In DNA form, the CDR3 reads TGTGCCAGCAGCTTAAGGGAGGCCCAGTACTTC.

DNA of the CDR3: TGTGCCAGCACCCTAGGATACAACGAGCAGTACTTC. Translated, it gives CASTLGYNEQYF. J is TRBJ2-5 and V is TRBV2; D gene uncertain. With the DNA end fitting TRBJ2-7 better, the J assignment may be wrong. Germline V lookup: CDR1 SNHLY, CDR2 FYNNEI. This CDR3 contains 12 residues.

This rearrangement joins TRBV5-4 to TRBJ2-4, with 9 nucleotides matching TRBD1. This CDR3 contains 20 residues. The V gene end was trimmed by 0 bases and the J gene end by 0 bases; junction bases not matched to a gene: 13. Germline V CDR1 and CDR2: SGHNT, YYREEE (reference sequence). DNA for the CDR3: TGTGCCAGCAGCTTGGGGACCGGGACAGGGAATGTTATAGCCAAAAACATTCAGTACTTC. It yields the protein CASSLGTGTGNVIAKNIQYF.

The chain has TRBV7-3 and TRBJ2-1; TRBD2 aligns across 13 bases. The length of the CDR3 is 13 residues. Looked up from germline, CDR1 is SGHTA and CDR2 is FQGTGA. The trim removed 5 bases at V and 10 bases at J, leaving 2 bases unmatched. CDR3 protein: CASSPGLAGEQFF. In DNA form, the CDR3 reads TGTGCCAGCAGCCCGGGACTAGCGGGAGAGCAGTTCTTC.

The chain is built from TRBV7-6 and TRBJ2-3, with D perhaps matching TRBD1 (6 bases). The CDR3 runs to 16 residues. Germline V gives CDR1 SGHVS, CDR2 FNYEAQ. The V end was cut by 2 bases, the J end by 3 bases, with 15 bases between. In nucleotides, the CDR3 is TGTGCCAGCAGCTTATCAGGGGCCACGGGGACAGATACGCAGTATTTT. This sequence encodes CASSLSGATGTDTQYF.

The table lists this clone with a few counts. The rearrangement links TRBV14 to TRBJ2-6; tentative D call: TRBD2 (6 bases). Germline assignment: CDR1 SGHDN and CDR2 FVKESK. The CDR3 loop spans 16 amino acids. The V gene lost 4 bases and the J gene lost 0 bases, with 10 bases spanning the gap. The chain's CDR3 is CASSPRGGSGANVLTF. CDR3 nucleotides: TGTGCCAGCAGCCCCCGGGGAGGCTCTGGGGCCAACGTCCTGACTTTC.

This clone was seen more than once but under ten times. The rearrangement uses TRBV7-3 and TRBJ2-5, with a possible D match to TRBD2 (6 bases). V was clipped by 3 bases and J by 3 bases, with 14 bases between them. From germline, CDR1 is SGHTA and CDR2 FQGTGA. This CDR3 contains 15 residues. The CDR3 reads CASSFLGGGEETQYF. The CDR3 DNA reads TGTGCCAGCAGCTTTTTAGGCGGAGGGGAAGAGACCCAGTACTTC.

The V call is TRBV7-2, the J call TRBJ2-1; the match to TRBD2 covers 7 bases. The CDR3 consists of 14 residues. Germline V lookup: CDR1 SGHTA, CDR2 FQGNSA. Trimming at V came to 2 bases and at J to 6 bases, leaving 4 bases not matched to a gene. CDR3 region: CASSLIRGGNEQFF. CDR3 bases: TGTGCCAGCAGCTTAATTCGCGGGGGCAATGAGCAGTTCTTC.

The chain uses TRBV6-1 and TRBJ1-5; D perhaps matches TRBD1 (5 bases). V lost 3 bases to trimming and J lost 3 bases, with 12 bases between them. The CDR3 has 15 amino acids. In germline, CDR1 is MNHNS, CDR2 SASEGT. The CDR3 protein is CASSEGGRFNQPQHF. CDR3 sequence (DNA): TGTGCCAGCAGTGAGGGGGGGAGATTCAATCAGCCCCAGCATTTT.

Worth noting for this clone: The junction and the germline gene differ at one end; a read error may be behind it. The chain has TRBV7-3 and TRBJ2-3, with a tentative D call TRBD1 (5 bases). CDR3 size: 12 residues. Germline-derived CDR1 and CDR2 are SGHTA and FQGTGA. CDR3 nucleotides: TGTTCCAGCAGTGCCGACAGAACTACGCAGTATTTT. Translating it yields CSSSADRTTQYF.

This chain links TRBV5-6 with TRBJ1-1; no clear D gene. Trimming left V 0 bases short and J 0 bases short, with 12 bases between. There are 16 residues in the CDR3. From germline, CDR1 is SGHDT and CDR2 YYEEEE. For the CDR3, the DNA is TGTGCCAGCAGCTTGGGACGGAGGAAGTTGAACACTGAAGCTTTCTTT. It encodes CASSLGRRKLNTEAFF.

CDR3 protein: CASSIVTRGEQYF. The CDR3 coding sequence is TGTGCCAGTAGTATAGTAACTAGAGGCGAGCAGTACTTC. This chain links TRBV19 with TRBJ2-7; tentatively, D is TRBD2 (5 bases). V dropped 1 base and J dropped 6 bases, with 10 bases sitting between them. This CDR3 contains 13 residues. Germline V CDR1 and CDR2: LNHDA, SQIVND (reference sequence).

The chain carries TRBV30 and TRBJ2-4, with D possibly matching TRBD2 (7 bases). The CDR3 covers 15 residues. Trimming stripped 5 bases from V and 8 bases from J, with 22 bases between. CDR1 and CDR2 from the germline V gene are GTSNPN and SVGIG (reference sequence). CDR3 DNA: TGTGCCTGGGCCCTAGGGGGAGGGCCTCTTTACATTCAGTACTTC. This sequence encodes CAWALGGGPLYIQYF.

The gene calls are TRBV5-5 and TRBJ1-5; D might be TRBD1 (6 bases). The CDR3 has 13 residues. The V end was cut by 3 bases, the J end by 4 bases, with 8 bases between. Germline V gene lookup returns CDR1 SGHKS and CDR2 YYEKEE (reference sequence). This chain's CDR3 is CASSSGANQPQHF. In DNA form, the CDR3 reads TGTGCCAGCAGCTCAGGGGCGAATCAGCCCCAGCATTTT.

This chain links TRBV2 with TRBJ2-3; D not certain. V was trimmed by 6 bases and J by 0 bases, leaving 13 bases between them. The CDR3 runs to 15 residues. Germline V CDR1 and CDR2: SNHLY, FYNNEI. The CDR3 DNA is TGTGCCAGCAGAATTCGAGGCGGTAGCACAGATACGCAGTATTTT. The encoded protein is CASRIRGGSTDTQYF. The variable domain in full, completed from reference TRBV2 and TRBJ2-3, reads EPEVTQTPSHQVTQMGQEVILRCVPISNHLYFYWYRQILGQKVEFLVSFYNNEISEKSEIFDDQFSVERPDGSNFTLKIRSTKLEDSAMYFCASRIRGGSTDTQYFGPGTRLTVL.

The chain couples TRBV6-5 to TRBJ2-7; 9 nucleotides line up with TRBD1. V trimming: 4 bases; J trimming: 3 bases; junction bases outside the gene matches: 7. The length of the CDR3 is 15 residues. Germline CDR1 MNHEY, CDR2 SVGAGI. CDR3 in amino acids: CASSLSGTGSYEQYF. CDR3 coding DNA: TGTGCCAGCAGTTTATCCGGGACAGGGAGCTACGAGCAGTACTTC.

The chain carries TRBV5-6 and TRBJ2-7; D is perhaps TRBD2 (5 bases). The CDR3 is 14 residues long. The germline CDR1 and CDR2 sequences are SGHDT and YYEEEE. Trimming removed 0 bases from V and 4 bases from J, with 11 bases in between. CDR3 amino acids: CASSLGLSGYEQYF. CDR3 sequence (DNA): TGTGCCAGCAGCTTGGGGCTATCGGGATACGAGCAGTACTTC. Together with reference TRBV5-6 and TRBJ2-7, the CDR3 gives the full variable domain: DAGVTQSPTHLIKTRGQQVTLRCSPKSGHDTVSWYQQALGQGPQFIFQYYEEEERQRGNFPDRFSGHQFPNYSSELNVNALLLGDSALYLCASSLGLSGYEQYFGPGTRLTVT.

This chain joins TRBV4-1 and TRBJ2-5, with 8 nucleotides matching TRBD1. The germline V gene has CDR1 MGHRA and CDR2 YSYEKL. The CDR3 extends over 16 amino acids. With V trimmed by 5 bases and J by 5 bases, 13 bases remained unmatched. The CDR3 loop is CASSSRTGLQGETQYF. CDR3 in DNA: TGCGCCAGCAGCTCTCGGACAGGGCTACAAGGCGAGACCCAGTACTTC.

V and J are TRBV30 and TRBJ1-2, with D tentatively TRBD1 (6 bases). V lost 6 bases and J 4 bases, leaving 18 bases between the germline ends. CDR1 and CDR2 (germline): GTSNPN, SVGIG (reference sequence). The CDR3 is 14 amino acids. CDR3 region: CACGRDTKAYGYTF. Here the CDR3 DNA reads TGTGCCTGCGGGAGGGACACCAAGGCCTATGGCTACACCTTC.